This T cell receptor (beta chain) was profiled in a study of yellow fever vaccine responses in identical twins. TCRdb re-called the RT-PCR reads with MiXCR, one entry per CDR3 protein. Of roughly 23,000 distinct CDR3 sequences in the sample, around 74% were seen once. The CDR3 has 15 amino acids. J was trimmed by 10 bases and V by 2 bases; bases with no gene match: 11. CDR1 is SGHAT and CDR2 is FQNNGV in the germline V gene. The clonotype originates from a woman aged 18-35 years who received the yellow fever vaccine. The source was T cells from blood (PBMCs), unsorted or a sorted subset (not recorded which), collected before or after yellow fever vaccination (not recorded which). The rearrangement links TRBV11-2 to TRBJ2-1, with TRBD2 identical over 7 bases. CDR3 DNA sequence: TGTGCCAGCAGCTTATCTCGACTAGCCTCGGAGGAGCAGTTCTTC. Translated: CASSLSRLASEEQFF.